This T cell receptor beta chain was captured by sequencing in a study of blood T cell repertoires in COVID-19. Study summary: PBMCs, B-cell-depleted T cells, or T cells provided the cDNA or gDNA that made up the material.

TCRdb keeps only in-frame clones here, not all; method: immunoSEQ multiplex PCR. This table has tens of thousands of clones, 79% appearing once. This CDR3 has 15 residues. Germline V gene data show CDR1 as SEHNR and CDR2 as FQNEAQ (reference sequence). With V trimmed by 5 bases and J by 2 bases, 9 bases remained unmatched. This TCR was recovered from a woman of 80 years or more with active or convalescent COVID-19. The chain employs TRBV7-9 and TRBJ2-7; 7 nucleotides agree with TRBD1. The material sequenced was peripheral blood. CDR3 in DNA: TGTGCCAGCAGCCCGAGACAGGGATTTGCCTACGAGCAGTACTTC. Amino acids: CASSPRQGFAYEQYF.